This TCR beta chain was obtained from a study of blood T cells in healthy people across ages. PCR was performed a second time for about 6 to 12 cycles using a sample-barcoded 5' primer and a J-beta primer mix. A tag from a template-switch adaptor with 12 random nucleotides marked each cDNA molecule. TCRdb reanalysed the 5' RACE reads using MiXCR and keeps one entry per CDR3 protein. The table records about 680,000 distinct CDR3 sequences, approximately 49% of them present only once. The sample taken for sequencing was blood. The sequence derives from a woman in her sixties in good health.

DNA for the CDR3: TGTGCCAGCAGTTATTTAATTCCCGATGGCTACACCTTC. Translating it yields CASSYLIPDGYTF. V usage is TRBV28 and J usage is TRBJ1-2, with unresolved D. Germline CDR1 and CDR2: MDHEN and SYDVKM. The CDR3 loop spans 13 amino acids. V shed 4 bases and J shed 6 bases, with 12 bases lying between them.